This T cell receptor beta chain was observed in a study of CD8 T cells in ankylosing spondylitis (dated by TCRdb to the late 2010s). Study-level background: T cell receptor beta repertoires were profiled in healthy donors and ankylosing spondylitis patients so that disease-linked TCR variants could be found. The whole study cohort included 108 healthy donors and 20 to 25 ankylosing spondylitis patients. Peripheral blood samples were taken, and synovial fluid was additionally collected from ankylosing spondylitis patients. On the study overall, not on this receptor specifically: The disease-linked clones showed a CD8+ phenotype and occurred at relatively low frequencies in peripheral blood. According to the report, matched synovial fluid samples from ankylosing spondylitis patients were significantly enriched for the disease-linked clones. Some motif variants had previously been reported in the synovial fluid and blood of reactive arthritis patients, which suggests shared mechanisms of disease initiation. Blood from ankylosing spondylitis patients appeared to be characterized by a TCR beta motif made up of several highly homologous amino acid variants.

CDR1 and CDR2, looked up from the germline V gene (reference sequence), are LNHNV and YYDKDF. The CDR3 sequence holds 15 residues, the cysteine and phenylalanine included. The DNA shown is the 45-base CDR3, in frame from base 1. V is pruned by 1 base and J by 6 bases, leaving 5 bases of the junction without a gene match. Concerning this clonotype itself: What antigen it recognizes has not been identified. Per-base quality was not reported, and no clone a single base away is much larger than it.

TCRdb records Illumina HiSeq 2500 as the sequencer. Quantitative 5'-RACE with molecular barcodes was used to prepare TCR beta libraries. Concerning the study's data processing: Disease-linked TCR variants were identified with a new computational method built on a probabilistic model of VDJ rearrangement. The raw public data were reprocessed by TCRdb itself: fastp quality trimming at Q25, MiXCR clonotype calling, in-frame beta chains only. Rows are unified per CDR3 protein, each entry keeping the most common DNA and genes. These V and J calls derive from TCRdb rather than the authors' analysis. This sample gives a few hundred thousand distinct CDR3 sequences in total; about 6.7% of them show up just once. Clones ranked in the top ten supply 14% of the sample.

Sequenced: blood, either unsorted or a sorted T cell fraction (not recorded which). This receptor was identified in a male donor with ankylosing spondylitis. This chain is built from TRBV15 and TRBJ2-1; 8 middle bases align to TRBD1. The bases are TGTGCCACCAGCAGAGTGGACAGGGAGGTCAATGAGCAGTTCTTC. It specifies CATSRVDREVNEQFF.